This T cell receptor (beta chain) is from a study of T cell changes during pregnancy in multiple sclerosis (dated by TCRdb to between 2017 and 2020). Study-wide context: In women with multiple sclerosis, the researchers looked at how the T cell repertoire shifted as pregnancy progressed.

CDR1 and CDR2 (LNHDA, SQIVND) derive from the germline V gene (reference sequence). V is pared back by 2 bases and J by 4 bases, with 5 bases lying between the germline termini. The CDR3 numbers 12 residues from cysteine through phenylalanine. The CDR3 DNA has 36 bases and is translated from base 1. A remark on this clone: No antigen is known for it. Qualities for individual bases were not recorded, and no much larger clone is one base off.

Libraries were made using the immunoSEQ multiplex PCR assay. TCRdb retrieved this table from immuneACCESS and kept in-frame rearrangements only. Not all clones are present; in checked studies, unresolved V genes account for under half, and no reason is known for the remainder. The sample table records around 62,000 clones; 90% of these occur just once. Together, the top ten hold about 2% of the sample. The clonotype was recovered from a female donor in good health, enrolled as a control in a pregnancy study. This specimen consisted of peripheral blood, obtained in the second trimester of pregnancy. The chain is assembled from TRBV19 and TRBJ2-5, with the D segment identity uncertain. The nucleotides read TGTGCCAGTAGTATAACTCCAGAGACCCAGTACTTC. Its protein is CASSITPETQYF.